This TCR beta chain was captured in a study of shared T cell receptors in the human thymus. This CDR3 spans 13 amino acids. Trimming left V 2 bases short and J 0 bases short, with 5 bases between. CDR1 is SGDLS and CDR2 is YYNGEE in the germline V gene. TCRdb's table, derived via immunoSEQ multiplex PCR, lists solely in-frame clones and lacks some. In the table there are about 710,000 clones, over 75% of which are singletons. The data also belong to a second study, concerning human thymus T cells. This second study notes: Thymus tissue was removed during corrective cardiac surgery. Thymic TCR repertoires of unrelated people reportedly overlapped highly.

The chain uses TRBV9 and TRBJ1-1; D gene ambiguous. The sequence was obtained from a boy less than two years old with a congenital heart defect. The sample consisted of thymocytes. This CDR3 reads CASSVSVNTEAFF. The DNA of the CDR3 is TGTGCCAGCAGCGTCTCGGTGAACACTGAAGCTTTCTTT. The entire variable domain, with the rest obtained from reference TRBV9 and TRBJ1-1, is as follows: DSGVTQTPKHLITATGQRVTLRCSPRSGDLSVYWYQQSLDQGLQFLIQYYNGEERAKGNILERFSAQQFPDLHSELNLSSLELGDSALYFCASSVSVNTEAFFGQGTRLTVV.